This TCR beta chain was found in a study of T cells in localized non-small cell lung cancer. Of note for this clone: Its specificity is unknown.

Repertoires were generated with immunoSEQ multiplex PCR, while TCRdb's copy carries only in-frame clones and drops some. The sample lists about 62,000 clones; about four fifths were seen once. Overall study findings and caveats: Increased T cell density in blood showed an association with longer overall survival.

The CDR3 consists of 17 residues. Germline loops: CDR1 MGHRA, CDR2 YSYEKL. Trimming shortened V by 0 bases and J by 5 bases, and 17 bases separated the two germline ends. The sample in question was PBMCs, obtained before any cancer treatment. The sequence was collected from a man aged 35-69 years with stage II lung adenocarcinoma. The chain couples TRBV4-1 to TRBJ1-5; D ambiguous. CDR3 sequence: CASSQDLGQPRDQPQHF. The CDR3 DNA sequence: TGCGCCAGCAGCCAAGATCTAGGGCAGCCCCGCGATCAGCCCCAGCATTTT.